One and the same sample provided the 16 T cell receptor beta chains below, sequenced in a study of radiotherapy plus CTLA-4 blockade in lung cancer (dated by TCRdb to the late 2010s). Receptors were amplified or captured by the immunoSEQ multiplex PCR assay. As stored in TCRdb, this immuneACCESS dataset retains in-frame rearrangements with V and J assigned. A fraction of the clones does not appear; measured against another copy, unresolved V genes explain less than half of the discrepancy, and the remainder lacks a known reason. The sample table records 25,000 to 35,000 clones; 75% to 85% of these occur just once. The ten largest clones capture around 24% of the sample. Sequencing used peripheral blood, obtained from a patient treated with radiotherapy plus ipilimumab. These receptors came from a human donor with non-small cell lung cancer that progressed on radiotherapy plus ipilimumab.

Note on this clone: The sample contains more than one DNA sequence encoding this CDR3. J is TRBJ1-2 and V is TRBV19; D unresolved. This CDR3 has 13 amino acids. V dropped 7 bases and J dropped 8 bases, with 17 bases sitting between them. Germline CDR1 reads LNHDA; CDR2 reads SQIVND (reference sequence). The CDR3 DNA follows: TGTGCCAGTAACCCCTCTAGGACGGGAGGCTACACCTTC. Encoded protein: CASNPSRTGGYTF.

This chain uses TRBV27 with TRBJ1-6; 7 bases fit TRBD1. This CDR3 contains 16 residues. V shed 8 bases, J shed 7 bases, and the junction held 14 bases outside the gene matches. Germline V gives CDR1 MNHEY, CDR2 SMNVEV (reference sequence). CDR3 in amino acids: CASDTRGDRQNSPLHF. CDR3 in DNA: TGTGCCAGCGACACGAGAGGGGACAGACAAAATTCACCCCTCCACTTT.

This clone has just one count. The V and J genes are TRBV14 and TRBJ2-2, with a tentative D call TRBD1 (5 bases). CDR1 is SGHDN and CDR2 is FVKESK in the germline V gene. The V and J ends lost 4 bases and 2 bases respectively, with 17 bases between them. This CDR3 has 17 residues. The CDR3 is CASSRETAPVNTGELFF. DNA for the CDR3: TGTGCCAGCAGCCGCGAGACAGCCCCCGTTAACACCGGGGAGCTGTTTTTT.

The DNA for the CDR3 is TGTGCCAGCAGCCAGGTCCGACAGTCCTCCTATGGCTACACCTTC. Translated: CASSQVRQSSYGYTF. The chain couples TRBV11-2 to TRBJ1-2, with D possibly TRBD1 on 5 matching bases. The ends were cut back, 5 bases at V and 4 bases at J, with 17 bases in the middle. The length of the CDR3 is 15 residues. Germline CDR1 and CDR2: SGHAT and FQNNGV.

The chain uses TRBV4-1 and TRBJ1-1; the D is unclear. The CDR3 runs to 14 residues. In germline, CDR1 is MGHRA, CDR2 YSYEKL. The V end was cut by 1 base, the J end by 3 bases, with 9 bases between. This CDR3 is CASSQVYGDTEAFF. The CDR3 region has the DNA TGCGCCAGCAGCCAAGTTTACGGGGACACTGAAGCTTTCTTT.

The CDR3 DNA reads TGTGCCAGTAGTCATCGACTAGCGGGGGCCACAGATACGCAGTATTTT. It specifies CASSHRLAGATDTQYF. The gene calls are TRBV19 and TRBJ2-3; 12 bases line up with TRBD2. The CDR3 extends over 16 amino acids. Trimming removed 5 bases from V and 2 bases from J; junction bases left unmatched: 5. Germline V gives CDR1 LNHDA, CDR2 SQIVND (reference sequence).

V is TRBV5-1 and J is TRBJ2-5; TRBD1 might be the D (7 bases). V was trimmed by 0 bases and J by 5 bases, leaving 11 bases between them. CDR1 SGHRS and CDR2 YFSETQ come from the germline V gene. CDR3 length: 14 residues. The CDR3 loop reads CASSLGSGGETQYF. The CDR3, as DNA: TGCGCCAGCAGCTTGGGTTCAGGGGGGGAGACCCAGTACTTC.

The chain couples TRBV2 to TRBJ1-6; possibly TRBD1 for D (5 bases). Trimming took off 6 bases at V and 8 bases at J, with 8 bases between the two ends. This CDR3 contains 12 residues. Germline CDR1 and CDR2: SNHLY and FYNNEI. CDR3 nucleotides: TGTGCCAGCAGGGGGCTAGATTCACCCCTCCACTTT. Protein: CASRGLDSPLHF.

The chain joins TRBV19 to TRBJ1-6; TRBD1 matches at 10 bases. The trim removed 2 bases at V and 7 bases at J, leaving 2 bases unmatched. From germline, CDR1 is LNHDA and CDR2 SQIVND (reference sequence). The CDR3 is 15 amino acids. The CDR3 reads CASSIRQGANSPLHF. The CDR3 DNA sequence: TGTGCCAGTAGTATAAGACAGGGGGCGAATTCACCCCTCCACTTT.

This clone was detected only once. The rearrangement joins TRBV13 to TRBJ1-1; D gene uncertain. The length of the CDR3 is 15 residues. Germline lookup yields CDR1 PRHDT and CDR2 FYEKMQ (reference sequence). The V and J ends lost 5 bases and 4 bases respectively, with 17 bases between them. The DNA of the CDR3 is TGTGCCAGCAGCCCTCAGGCGGACGGGAGCACTGAAGCTTTCTTT. Encoded protein: CASSPQADGSTEAFF.

This chain connects TRBV16 to TRBJ1-4; TRBD1 aligns across 9 bases. The length of the CDR3 is 15 residues. V shed 4 bases and J 3 bases; nucleotides not matched to a gene: 3. Germline values: CDR1 KGHSY, CDR2 FQNENV. DNA for the CDR3: TGTGCCAGCAGCCGACAGGGGGATCCTAATGAAAAACTGTTTTTT. Its protein product is CASSRQGDPNEKLFF.

This clone was observed a handful of times. The genes are TRBV2 and TRBJ1-5; 9 bases agree with TRBD1. Germline CDR1 and CDR2: SNHLY and FYNNEI. The CDR3 is 14 residues long. V gave up 6 bases and J gave up 5 bases; unmatched junction bases: 5. This CDR3 reads CASSDRDRDQPQHF. The CDR3 bases are TGTGCCAGCAGCGACCGGGACAGGGATCAGCCCCAGCATTTT.

The genes are TRBV9 and TRBJ1-1, with TRBD1 as a possible D gene (6 bases). Germline V gene lookup returns CDR1 SGDLS and CDR2 YYNGEE. The CDR3 extends over 15 amino acids. V lost 4 bases and J 2 bases, leaving 15 bases between the germline ends. The CDR3 reads CASSSGLGTNTEAFF. The CDR3 DNA follows: TGTGCCAGCAGCAGCGGATTAGGGACAAACACTGAAGCTTTCTTT.

The chain has TRBV5-8 and TRBJ1-5; the D gene is possibly TRBD1 (6 bases). This CDR3 is built from 15 residues. Per germline, CDR1 SGHTS and CDR2 YDEGEE. V lost 4 bases and J 0 bases, leaving 11 bases between the germline ends. CDR3 sequence: CASSRGTVSNQPQHF. CDR3 nucleotides: TGTGCCAGCAGCAGGGGGACGGTTAGCAATCAGCCCCAGCATTTT.

The chain carries TRBV4-3 and TRBJ2-2; 7 bases align to TRBD1. The CDR3 covers 14 residues. With V trimmed by 0 bases and J by 6 bases, 1 base remained unmatched. Germline V lookup: CDR1 LGHNA, CDR2 YSLEER. The CDR3: CASSQDRGPGELFF. CDR3 bases: TGCGCCAGCAGCCAAGATAGGGGGCCCGGGGAGCTGTTTTTT.

A single count supports this clone. J is TRBJ2-7 and V is TRBV5-1, with a possible D match to TRBD2 (5 bases). The CDR3 loop spans 14 amino acids. The germline gives CDR1 SGHRS, CDR2 YFSETQ. Trimming took off 1 base at V and 3 bases at J, with 11 bases between the two ends. CDR3: CASSLTSSNYEQYF. The CDR3 coding sequence is TGCGCCAGCAGCTTGACTAGTTCGAACTACGAGCAGTACTTC.